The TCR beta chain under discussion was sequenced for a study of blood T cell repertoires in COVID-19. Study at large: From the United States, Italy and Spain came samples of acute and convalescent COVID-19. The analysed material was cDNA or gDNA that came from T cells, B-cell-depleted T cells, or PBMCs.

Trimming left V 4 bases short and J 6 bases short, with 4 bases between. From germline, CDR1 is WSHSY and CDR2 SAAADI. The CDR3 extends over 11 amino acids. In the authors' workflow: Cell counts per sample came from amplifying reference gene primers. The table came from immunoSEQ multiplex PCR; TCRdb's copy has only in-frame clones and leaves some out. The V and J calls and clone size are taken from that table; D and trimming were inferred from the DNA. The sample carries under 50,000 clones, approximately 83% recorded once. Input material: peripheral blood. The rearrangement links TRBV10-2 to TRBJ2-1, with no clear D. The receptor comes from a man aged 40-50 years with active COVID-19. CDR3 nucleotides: TGCGCCAGCAGTGGTCTCAATGAGCAGTTCTTC. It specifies CASSGLNEQFF.